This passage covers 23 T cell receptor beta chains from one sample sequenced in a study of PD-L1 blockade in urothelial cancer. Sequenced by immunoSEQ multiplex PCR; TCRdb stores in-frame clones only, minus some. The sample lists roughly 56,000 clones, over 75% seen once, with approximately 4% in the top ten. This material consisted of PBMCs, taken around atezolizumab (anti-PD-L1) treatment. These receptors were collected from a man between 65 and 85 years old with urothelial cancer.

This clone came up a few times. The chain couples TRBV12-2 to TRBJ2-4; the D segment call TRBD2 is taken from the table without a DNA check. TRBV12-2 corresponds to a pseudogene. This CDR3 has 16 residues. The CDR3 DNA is TGTGCAAGTCGCCCCCCCCCGCAACTAGCCAAAAACATTCAGTACTTC. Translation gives CASRPPPQLAKNIQYF.

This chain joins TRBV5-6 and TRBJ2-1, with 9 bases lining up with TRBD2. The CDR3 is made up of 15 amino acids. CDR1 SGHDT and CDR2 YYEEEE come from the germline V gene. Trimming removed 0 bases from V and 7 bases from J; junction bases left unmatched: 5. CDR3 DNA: TGTGCCAGCAGCTTGGTAGGGACTAGCCTGAATGAGCAGTTCTTC. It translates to CASSLVGTSLNEQFF.

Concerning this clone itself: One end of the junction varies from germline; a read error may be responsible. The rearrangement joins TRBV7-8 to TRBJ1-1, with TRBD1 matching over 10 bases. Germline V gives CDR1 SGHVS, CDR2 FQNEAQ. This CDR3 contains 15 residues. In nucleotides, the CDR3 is TGTGCCAGCAGCATCGGGACAGGGGTGAAAACTGAAGCTTTCTTT. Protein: CASSIGTGVKTEAFF.

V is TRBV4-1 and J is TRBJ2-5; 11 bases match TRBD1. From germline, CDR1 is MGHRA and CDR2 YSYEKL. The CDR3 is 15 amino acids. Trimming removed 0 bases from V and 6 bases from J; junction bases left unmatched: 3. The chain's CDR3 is CASSQDGQGAKTQYF. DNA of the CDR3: TGCGCCAGCAGCCAAGATGGACAGGGGGCAAAGACCCAGTACTTC.

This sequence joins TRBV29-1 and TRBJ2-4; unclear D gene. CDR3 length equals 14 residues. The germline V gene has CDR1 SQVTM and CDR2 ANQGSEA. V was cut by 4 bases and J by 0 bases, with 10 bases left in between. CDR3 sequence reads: CSVVPELAKNIQYF. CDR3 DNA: TGCAGCGTTGTACCGGAGTTAGCCAAAAACATTCAGTACTTC.

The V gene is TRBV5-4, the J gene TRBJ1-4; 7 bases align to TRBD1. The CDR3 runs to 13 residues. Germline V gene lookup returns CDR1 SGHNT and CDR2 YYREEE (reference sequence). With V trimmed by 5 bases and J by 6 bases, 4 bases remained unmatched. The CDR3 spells CASSRGQDEKLFF. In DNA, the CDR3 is TGTGCCAGCAGTCGTGGACAGGATGAAAAACTGTTTTTT.

The CDR3 spells CASSWISTDSHGNTIYF. CDR3 coding DNA: TGTGCCAGCAGCTGGATTTCGACAGACTCCCATGGAAACACCATATATTTT. The V call is TRBV7-2, the J call TRBJ1-3, with D maybe TRBD1 (5 bases). Germline V gene data show CDR1 as SGHTA and CDR2 as FQGNSA. V was clipped by 4 bases and J by 3 bases, with 19 bases between them. CDR3 length: 17 residues.

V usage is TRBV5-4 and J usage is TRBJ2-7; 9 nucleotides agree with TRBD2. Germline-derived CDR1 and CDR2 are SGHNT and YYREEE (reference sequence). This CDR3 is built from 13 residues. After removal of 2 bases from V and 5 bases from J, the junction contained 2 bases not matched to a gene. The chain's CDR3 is CASSFSGSNEQYF. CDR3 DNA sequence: TGTGCCAGCAGCTTTAGCGGGAGCAACGAGCAGTACTTC. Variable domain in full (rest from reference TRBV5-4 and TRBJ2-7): ETGVTQSPTHLIKTRGQQVTLRCSSQSGHNTVSWYQQALGQGPQFIFQYYREEENGRGNFPPRFSGLQFPNYSSELNVNALELDDSALYLCASSFSGSNEQYFGPGTRLTVT.

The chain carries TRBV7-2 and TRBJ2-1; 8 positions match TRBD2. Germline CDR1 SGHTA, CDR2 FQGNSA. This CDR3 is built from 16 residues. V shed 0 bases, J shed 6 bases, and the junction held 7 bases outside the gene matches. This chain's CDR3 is CASSLAPAGVGNEQFF. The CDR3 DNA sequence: TGTGCCAGCAGCTTAGCGCCAGCGGGAGTGGGCAATGAGCAGTTCTTC. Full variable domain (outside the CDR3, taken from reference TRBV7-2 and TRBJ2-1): GAGVSQSPSNKVTEKGKDVELRCDPISGHTALYWYRQSLGQGLEFLIYFQGNSAPDKSGLPSDRFSAERTGGSVSTLTIQRTQQEDSAVYLCASSLAPAGVGNEQFFGPGTRLTVL.

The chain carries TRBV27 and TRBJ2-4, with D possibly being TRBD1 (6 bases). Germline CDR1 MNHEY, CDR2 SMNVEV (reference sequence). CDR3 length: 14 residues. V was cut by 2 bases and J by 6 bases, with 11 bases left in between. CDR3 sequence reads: CASSLSRDTNIQYF. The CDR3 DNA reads TGTGCCAGCAGTTTAAGCCGGGACACAAACATTCAGTACTTC.

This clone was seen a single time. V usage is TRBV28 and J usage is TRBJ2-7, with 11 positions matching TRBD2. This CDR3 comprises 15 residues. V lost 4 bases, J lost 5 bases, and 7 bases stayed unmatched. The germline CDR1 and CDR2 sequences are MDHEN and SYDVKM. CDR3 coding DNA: TGTGCCAGCAGTTCAACTAGCGGGAGTACCCACGAGCAGTACTTC. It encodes CASSSTSGSTHEQYF. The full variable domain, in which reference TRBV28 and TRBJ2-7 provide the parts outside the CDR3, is DVKVTQSSRYLVKRTGEKVFLECVQDMDHENMFWYRQDPGLGLRLIYFSYDVKMKEKGDIPEGYSVSREKKERFSLILESASTNQTSMYLCASSSTSGSTHEQYFGPGTRLTVT.

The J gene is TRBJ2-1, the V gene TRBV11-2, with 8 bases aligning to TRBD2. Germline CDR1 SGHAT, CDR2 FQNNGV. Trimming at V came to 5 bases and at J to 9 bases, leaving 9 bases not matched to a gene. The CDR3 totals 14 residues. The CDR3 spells CASSPPRGAGEQFF. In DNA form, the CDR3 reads TGTGCCAGCAGCCCTCCGCGGGGGGCCGGTGAGCAGTTCTTC. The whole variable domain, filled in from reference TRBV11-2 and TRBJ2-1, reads EAGVAQSPRYKIIEKRQSVAFWCNPISGHATLYWYQQILGQGPKLLIQFQNNGVVDDSQLPKDRFSAERLKGVDSTLKIQPAKLEDSAVYLCASSPPRGAGEQFFGPGTRLTVL.

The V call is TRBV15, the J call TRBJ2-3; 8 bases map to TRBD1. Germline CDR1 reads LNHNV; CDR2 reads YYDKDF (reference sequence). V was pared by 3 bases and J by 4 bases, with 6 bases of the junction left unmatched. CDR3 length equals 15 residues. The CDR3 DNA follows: TGTGCCACCAGCAGGACAGGGGATTACCCAGATACGCAGTATTTT. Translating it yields CATSRTGDYPDTQYF.

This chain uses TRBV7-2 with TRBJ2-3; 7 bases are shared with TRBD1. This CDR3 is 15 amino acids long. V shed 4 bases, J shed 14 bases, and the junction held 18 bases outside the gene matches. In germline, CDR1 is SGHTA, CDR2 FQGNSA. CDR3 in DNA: TGTGCCAGCAGCTGGACCGGGACAGATGGCCCAGGGTGGTATTTT. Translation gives CASSWTGTDGPGWYF.

CDR3 nucleotide sequence: TGTGCCAGTAGCCTACAGGGGGGCATAACTGAAGCTTTCTTT. This sequence encodes CASSLQGGITEAFF. V and J are TRBV19 and TRBJ1-1; 8 bases agree with TRBD1. The CDR3 consists of 14 residues. V was clipped by 6 bases and J by 5 bases; unmatched bases: 8. In germline, CDR1 is LNHDA, CDR2 SQIVND (reference sequence).

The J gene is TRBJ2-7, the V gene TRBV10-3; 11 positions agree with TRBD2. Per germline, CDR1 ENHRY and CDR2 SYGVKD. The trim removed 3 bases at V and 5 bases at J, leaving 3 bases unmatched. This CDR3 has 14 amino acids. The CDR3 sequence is CAISEVAGGDEQYF. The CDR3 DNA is TGTGCCATCAGTGAAGTAGCGGGAGGGGACGAGCAGTACTTC.

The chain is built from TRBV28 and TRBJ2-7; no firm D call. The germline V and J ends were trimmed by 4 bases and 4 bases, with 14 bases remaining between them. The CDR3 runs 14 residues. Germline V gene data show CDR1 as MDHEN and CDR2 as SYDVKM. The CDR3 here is CASSSPSSRYEQYF. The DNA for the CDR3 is TGTGCCAGCAGTTCCCCCTCGAGTCGTTACGAGCAGTACTTC.

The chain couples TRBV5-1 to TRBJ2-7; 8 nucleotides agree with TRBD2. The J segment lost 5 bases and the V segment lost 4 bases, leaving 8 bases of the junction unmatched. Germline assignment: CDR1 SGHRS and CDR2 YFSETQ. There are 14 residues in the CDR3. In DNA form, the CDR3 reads TGCGCCAGCAGCGGATTAGCGGGAAGTAACGAGCAGTACTTC. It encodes CASSGLAGSNEQYF.

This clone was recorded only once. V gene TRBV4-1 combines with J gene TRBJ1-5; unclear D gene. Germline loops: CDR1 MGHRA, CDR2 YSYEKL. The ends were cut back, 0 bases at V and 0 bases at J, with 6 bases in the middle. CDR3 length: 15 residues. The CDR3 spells CASSQDPNSNQPQHF. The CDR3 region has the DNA TGCGCCAGCAGCCAAGATCCTAATAGCAATCAGCCCCAGCATTTT.

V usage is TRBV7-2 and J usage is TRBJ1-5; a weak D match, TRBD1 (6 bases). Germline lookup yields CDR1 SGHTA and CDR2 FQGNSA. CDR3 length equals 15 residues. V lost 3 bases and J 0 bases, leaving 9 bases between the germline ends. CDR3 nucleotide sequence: TGTGCCAGCAGCTTCGGCAGGGGTAGCAATCAGCCCCAGCATTTT. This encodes CASSFGRGSNQPQHF.

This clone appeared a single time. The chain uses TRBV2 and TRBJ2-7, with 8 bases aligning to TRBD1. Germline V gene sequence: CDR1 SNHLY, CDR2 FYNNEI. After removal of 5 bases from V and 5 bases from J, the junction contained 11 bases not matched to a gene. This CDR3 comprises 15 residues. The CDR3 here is CASSPQDREFDEQYF. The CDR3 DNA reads TGTGCCAGCAGTCCACAGGACAGGGAGTTCGACGAGCAGTACTTC.

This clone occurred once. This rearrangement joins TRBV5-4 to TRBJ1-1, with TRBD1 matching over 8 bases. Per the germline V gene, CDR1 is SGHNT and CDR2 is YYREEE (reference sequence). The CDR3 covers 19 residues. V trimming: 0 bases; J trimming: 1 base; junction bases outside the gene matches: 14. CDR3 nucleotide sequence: TGTGCCAGCAGCTTGGGGGTTGGCAGGGGGCAAGGGGGGAACACTGAAGCTTTCTTT. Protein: CASSLGVGRGQGGNTEAFF. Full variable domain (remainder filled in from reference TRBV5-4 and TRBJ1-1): ETGVTQSPTHLIKTRGQQVTLRCSSQSGHNTVSWYQQALGQGPQFIFQYYREEENGRGNFPPRFSGLQFPNYSSELNVNALELDDSALYLCASSLGVGRGQGGNTEAFFGQGTRLTVV.

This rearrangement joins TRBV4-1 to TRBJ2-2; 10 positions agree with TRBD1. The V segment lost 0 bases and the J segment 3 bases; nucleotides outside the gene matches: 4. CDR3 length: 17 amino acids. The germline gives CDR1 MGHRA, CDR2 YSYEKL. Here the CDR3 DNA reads TGCGCCAGCAGCCAAGATAGGACAGGGGGAGACACCGGGGAGCTGTTTTTT. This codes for CASSQDRTGGDTGELFF.